One and the same sample provided the 23 T cell receptor beta chains below, sequenced in a study of cytomegalovirus exposure and HLA in healthy donors. With 60 Vbeta and 13 Jbeta primers, the PCR was carried out. The method was immunoSEQ multiplex PCR; TCRdb's version includes in-frame clones alone and lacks a portion of them. This sample has 100,000 to 150,000 clones, with approximately 81% found just once. Sequenced sample: PBMCs. These receptors were taken from a man aged 18-30 years in good health and CMV-seropositive.

This chain connects TRBV7-2 to TRBJ1-2; 7 bases agree with TRBD1. CDR1 is SGHTA, CDR2 FQGNSA, per germline. The CDR3 totals 14 residues. With 5 bases clipped from V and 7 bases from J, the junction kept 10 bases outside the gene matches. CDR3 DNA sequence: TGTGCCAGCAGCCCAAACAGGGGTGTTGTTGGCTACACCTTC. Amino acid sequence: CASSPNRGVVGYTF.

The chain carries TRBV13 and TRBJ2-7; TRBD2 might be the D (6 bases). Germline lookup yields CDR1 PRHDT and CDR2 FYEKMQ (reference sequence). Trimming shortened V by 0 bases and J by 0 bases, and 18 bases separated the two germline ends. This CDR3 has 18 residues. CDR3 DNA sequence: TGTGCCAGCAGCTTAGGCGGGTTTGGCGGGATTAGCTCCTACGAGCAGTACTTC. Protein sequence: CASSLGGFGGISSYEQYF. Drawing the rest from reference TRBV13 and TRBJ2-7, the complete variable domain is AAGVIQSPRHLIKEKRETATLKCYPIPRHDTVYWYQQGPGQDPQFLISFYEKMQSDKGSIPDRFSAQQFSDYHSELNMSSLELGDSALYFCASSLGGFGGISSYEQYFGPGTRLTVT.

This chain connects TRBV5-6 to TRBJ1-2, with 7 bases fitting TRBD1. The V segment lost 4 bases and the J segment 8 bases; nucleotides outside the gene matches: 11. Germline CDR1 reads SGHDT; CDR2 reads YYEEEE. The CDR3 runs to 14 residues. CDR3 nucleotides: TGTGCCAGCAGCCCCCAGGGGGGCTCGGGGGGCTACACCTTC. Translated: CASSPQGGSGGYTF.

J is TRBJ2-5 and V is TRBV6-6; TRBD1 agrees at 8 bases. The germline V gene has CDR1 MNHNY and CDR2 SVGAGI (reference sequence). This CDR3 is built from 14 residues. The ends lost 6 bases at V and 5 bases at J; junction bases unmatched: 8. CDR3 in DNA: TGTGCCAGCAGACGGGGACAGGAATCGGAGACCCAGTACTTC. Its protein product is CASRRGQESETQYF.

The chain couples TRBV10-3 to TRBJ2-5; 7 bases align to TRBD2. Looked up from germline, CDR1 is ENHRY and CDR2 is SYGVKD. V lost 6 bases to trimming and J lost 2 bases; unmatched junction nucleotides: 18. The CDR3 is 18 residues long. The CDR3 nucleotides are TGTGCCATCAGCCACGGGGTGGAAGCGGGGAGAGAGCAAGAGACCCAGTACTTC. Translation gives CAISHGVEAGREQETQYF.

A few counts support this clone. The chain joins TRBV7-9 to TRBJ2-7; TRBD2 matches 9 bases. This CDR3 comprises 15 residues. Germline CDR1 and CDR2: SEHNR and FQNEAQ (reference sequence). The junction had 6 bases not matched to a gene; V was cut back by 4 bases and J by 2 bases. CDR3 residues: CASSSSSGTTYEQYF. The DNA for the CDR3 is TGTGCCAGCAGCTCATCTAGCGGGACTACCTACGAGCAGTACTTC.

The gene calls are TRBV7-2 and TRBJ2-3; weak D call: TRBD2 (7 bases). Trimming stripped 5 bases from V and 6 bases from J, with 18 bases between. The CDR3 extends over 15 amino acids. Germline V gene sequence: CDR1 SGHTA, CDR2 FQGNSA. The DNA of the CDR3 is TGTGCCAGCAGCGCCTTTGGGGGGGCAGAGGATACGCAGTATTTT. It codes for CASSAFGGAEDTQYF.

The V call is TRBV5-4, the J call TRBJ2-5; D is possibly TRBD2 (5 bases). Per germline, CDR1 SGHNT and CDR2 YYREEE (reference sequence). The V and J ends lost 2 bases and 6 bases respectively, with 17 bases between them. This CDR3 has 15 amino acids. CDR3 loop: CASSLSRALGKTQYF. CDR3 nucleotide sequence: TGTGCCAGCAGCTTATCGAGGGCTTTGGGGAAGACCCAGTACTTC. Together with reference TRBV5-4 and TRBJ2-5, the CDR3 gives the full variable domain: ETGVTQSPTHLIKTRGQQVTLRCSSQSGHNTVSWYQQALGQGPQFIFQYYREEENGRGNFPPRFSGLQFPNYSSELNVNALELDDSALYLCASSLSRALGKTQYFGPGTRLLVL.

The V and J genes are TRBV4-1 and TRBJ1-1, with TRBD1 matching over 7 bases. Germline CDR1 reads MGHRA; CDR2 reads YSYEKL. V was pared by 5 bases and J by 0 bases, with 9 bases of the junction left unmatched. The CDR3 runs to 16 residues. CDR3 in amino acids: CASSERWTGMNTEAFF. CDR3 nucleotide sequence: TGCGCCAGCAGCGAACGGTGGACAGGAATGAACACTGAAGCTTTCTTT.

This chain links TRBV4-3 with TRBJ2-7; D is unresolved. V lost 1 base to trimming and J lost 0 bases, with 10 bases between them. The germline V gene encodes CDR1 LGHNA and CDR2 YSLEER. The CDR3 sequence is 15 residues long. The CDR3 nucleotides read TGCGCCAGCAGCCAAGTTCTAGGAAGCTCCTACGAGCAGTACTTC. It is translated as CASSQVLGSSYEQYF.

The chain links TRBV27 to TRBJ2-2; 8 nucleotides agree with TRBD2. Trimming took 5 bases from V and 3 from J; bases not matched to a gene: 20. The germline CDR1 and CDR2 sequences are MNHEY and SMNVEV (reference sequence). This CDR3 comprises 20 residues. The CDR3 sequence: CASSPPRVRQAGVHTGELFF. CDR3 bases: TGTGCCAGCAGTCCACCGCGAGTCCGTCAAGCGGGAGTACACACCGGGGAGCTGTTTTTT.

This clone has a handful of counts. The gene calls are TRBV5-4 and TRBJ1-4; D possibly corresponds to TRBD1 (5 bases). V was pared by 1 base and J by 8 bases, with 12 bases between. Germline CDR1 and CDR2: SGHNT and YYREEE (reference sequence). The CDR3 is 14 residues long. The CDR3 bases are TGTGCCAGCAGCTTGAAGGGGCTGGGGGAAAAACTGTTTTTT. This encodes CASSLKGLGEKLFF.

V and J are TRBV7-2 and TRBJ2-7; 11 positions agree with TRBD2. The CDR3 length is 14 residues. Per germline, CDR1 SGHTA and CDR2 FQGNSA. The J segment lost 10 bases and the V segment lost 1 base, leaving 6 bases of the junction unmatched. CDR3 in DNA: TGTGCCAGCAGCTTAGAACCTAGCGGGAGGATTCAGTACTTC. Translated: CASSLEPSGRIQYF.

The chain joins TRBV7-9 to TRBJ1-2; TRBD1 is a possible D gene (5 bases). Trimming pared 3 bases from V and 8 bases from J, leaving 10 bases between. The length of the CDR3 is 12 residues. Germline V gene lookup returns CDR1 SEHNR and CDR2 FQNEAQ (reference sequence). The CDR3 loop is CASSFQGRGYTF. The CDR3 DNA sequence: TGTGCCAGCAGCTTCCAGGGAAGAGGCTACACCTTC.

The genes are TRBV5-1 and TRBJ2-5; 12 bases agree with TRBD2. CDR1 is SGHRS and CDR2 is YFSETQ in the germline V gene. V shed 4 bases, J shed 4 bases, and the junction held 14 bases outside the gene matches. The CDR3 is made up of 18 amino acids. CDR3 coding DNA: TGCGCCAGCAGCGACGGCTCGCTAGCGGGGGGGCAGGGAGAGACCCAGTACTTC. As protein: CASSDGSLAGGQGETQYF.

The V gene is TRBV19, the J gene TRBJ1-6; TRBD1 agrees at 7 bases. The CDR3 sequence is 15 residues long. V dropped 6 bases and J dropped 7; count of bases not matched to a gene: 9. Germline CDR1 LNHDA, CDR2 SQIVND (reference sequence). The CDR3 DNA is TGTGCCAGTAGGAGTTCCGGGACAGAGAATTCACCCCTCCACTTT. Its protein is CASRSSGTENSPLHF.

The chain couples TRBV11-3 to TRBJ2-3, with TRBD2 identical over 13 bases. The CDR3 runs 17 residues. CDR1 SGHNT and CDR2 YENEEA come from the germline V gene. The junction had 7 bases not matched to a gene; V was cut back by 3 bases and J by 4 bases. CDR3 in DNA: TGTGCCAGCAGCTTGGGACTAGCGGGGATAGATGCAGATACGCAGTATTTT. Protein sequence: CASSLGLAGIDADTQYF. Complete variable domain (other parts from reference TRBV11-3 and TRBJ2-3): EAGVVQSPRYKIIEKKQPVAFWCNPISGHNTLYWYLQNLGQGPELLIRYENEEAVDDSQLPKDRFSAERLKGVDSTLKIQPAELGDSAVYLCASSLGLAGIDADTQYFGPGTRLTVL.

CDR3 DNA: TGTGCCAGCAGCGTAGGTCGTCCAGGGAGGTACGAGCAGTACTTC. It translates to CASSVGRPGRYEQYF. The chain recombines TRBV9 with TRBJ2-5, with D maybe TRBD2 (6 bases). The end of the DNA fits TRBJ2-7 better, so the J call may be wrong. The CDR3 has 15 amino acids. Germline values: CDR1 SGDLS, CDR2 YYNGEE.

This chain connects TRBV10-2 to TRBJ1-5; no reliable D call. V was trimmed by 8 bases and J by 4 bases, leaving 12 bases between them. CDR3 size: 13 residues. Germline loops: CDR1 WSHSY, CDR2 SAAADI. CDR3 sequence: CASGDAINQPQHF. The CDR3 DNA reads TGCGCCAGCGGAGACGCTATTAATCAGCCCCAGCATTTT.

The rearrangement joins TRBV7-2 to TRBJ1-3; D perhaps matches TRBD1 (6 bases). V lost 0 bases and J lost 2, with 20 bases in between. Germline V gives CDR1 SGHTA, CDR2 FQGNSA. The CDR3 loop spans 19 amino acids. DNA of the CDR3: TGTGCCAGCAGCTTAGCGCTAAGAGGTGTCAGGGGACCTGGAAACACCATATATTTT. Protein: CASSLALRGVRGPGNTIYF.

This rearrangement joins TRBV5-4 to TRBJ2-6; D might be TRBD1 (5 bases). V lost 1 base, J lost 0 bases, and 17 bases lay in between. CDR1 SGHNT and CDR2 YYREEE come from the germline V gene (reference sequence). CDR3 length: 19 amino acids. CDR3 bases: TGTGCCAGCAGCTTGATCACAGGCGGAACCTTCTCTGGGGCCAACGTCCTGACTTTC. It is translated as CASSLITGGTFSGANVLTF.

The V call is TRBV19, the J call TRBJ2-7, with D possibly TRBD2 on 7 matching bases. V lost 3 bases and J lost 2, with 11 bases in between. The germline gives CDR1 LNHDA, CDR2 SQIVND (reference sequence). The CDR3 runs 14 residues. In nucleotides, the CDR3 is TGTGCCAGTAGTATCTGGGGGGGCCCCTACGAGCAGTACTTC. The encoded protein is CASSIWGGPYEQYF.

J is TRBJ1-2 and V is TRBV4-1; 7 nucleotides align to TRBD1. V trimming: 2 bases; J trimming: 5 bases; junction bases outside the gene matches: 11. Germline CDR1 MGHRA, CDR2 YSYEKL. The CDR3 runs 16 residues. DNA for the CDR3: TGCGCCAGCAGCCAAAACCTCGGGACAGAGACTTATGGCTACACCTTC. Translated: CASSQNLGTETYGYTF.